This TCR beta chain was recovered during a study of blood T cell repertoires in COVID-19. Across the whole study: PBMCs, B-cell-depleted T cells, or T cells provided the cDNA or gDNA that made up the material.

Looked up from germline, CDR1 is SGHVS and CDR2 is FQNEAQ. The CDR3 length is 15 residues. Trimming took 2 bases from V and 1 from J; bases not matched to a gene: 1. As originally analysed: It was from reference gene primer amplification that nucleated cell counts were estimated. Libraries were prepared by immunoSEQ multiplex PCR; TCRdb keeps only in-frame clonotypes and omits some of them. The V and J calls and clone size come from that table; D and trimming were worked out from the DNA. The repertoire holds over 100,000 clones, around 92% seen once, with 4.2% in the top ten. This clonotype was sampled from a young man with acute or convalescent COVID-19. The V gene is TRBV7-8, the J gene TRBJ2-5; TRBD1 matches 10 bases. Sequenced: peripheral blood. CDR3 in DNA: TGTGCCAGCAGCTTATGGGACAGGGGCCAAGAGACCCAGTACTTC. Amino acids: CASSLWDRGQETQYF.